This T cell receptor (beta chain) was profiled in a study of T cell repertoires in cytomegalovirus infection. On the study more broadly: It was recently identified HLA-C-restricted and well-studied HLA-B-restricted CMV epitopes that the study used. Public TCR beta signatures provided an indication of both CMV infection and a matching HLA type. Points from the study as a whole: Ex vivo responses were dominated by HLA-C-restricted CMV-specific TCR beta clonotypes.

TCRdb reprocessed the reads via MiXCR and lists one record per CDR3 protein. This table holds about 740,000 distinct CDR3 sequences, around 31% found once. The sample holds many counts of this clonotype. Its target is unknown. Germline V gives CDR1 SGHTA, CDR2 FQGNSA. The CDR3 runs to 15 residues. With 3 bases removed from V and 8 bases from J, the gap between germline ends came to 14 bases. V usage is TRBV7-2 and J usage is TRBJ1-6; TRBD1 might be the D (5 bases). The TCR originated in a human donor in good health (CMV status not recorded). Some clones in this sample may be carry-over from other donors' samples. The material sequenced was cultured PBMCs, taken from culture after CMV antigen stimulation. CDR3 sequence (DNA): TGTGCCAGCAGCTTTAGGGGCCCAGGAGATTCACCCCTCCACTTT. The encoded protein is CASSFRGPGDSPLHF.